Included here is one T cell receptor beta chain sequence, with context. Study processing details: From reference gene primer amplification, estimates of nucleated cell counts were derived. Sequenced by immunoSEQ multiplex PCR; TCRdb stores in-frame clones only, minus some. The D gene and trimming were derived from the DNA, and the V and J assignments and clone size from that table. The data contain around 230,000 clones, 65% to 90% of them seen just once; the ten biggest clones take up about 9.9%. V trimming: 2 bases; J trimming: 4 bases; junction bases outside the gene matches: 1. The CDR3 totals 13 residues. Germline V lookup: CDR1 LNHNV, CDR2 YYDKDF (reference sequence). This record belongs to a study of blood T cell repertoires in COVID-19. On the study more broadly: Whether acute or convalescent, the COVID-19 samples came from the United States, Italy and Spain. PBMCs, B-cell-depleted T cells, or T cells were the source of the cDNA or gDNA that made up the material.

Patients at the Seattle site were enrolled during active infection and followed longitudinally. This clonotype was obtained from a man aged 45 to 65 with COVID-19, enrolled during active disease. The chain employs TRBV15 and TRBJ1-1, with 7 bases fitting TRBD1. The sample consisted of peripheral blood. The CDR3 is CATSRQGGTEAFF. CDR3 nucleotides: TGTGCCACCAGCAGACAGGGGGGCACTGAAGCTTTCTTT.